Following are 13 T cell receptor beta chains from one sample sequenced in a study of cytomegalovirus exposure and HLA in healthy donors. The PCR ran on 60 Vbeta and 13 Jbeta primers. Profiling relied on immunoSEQ multiplex PCR, and the TCRdb table lists in-frame clones only, not all of them. The sample yields about 170,000 clones, around 85% seen once. Sequenced material: PBMCs. The receptor source for this set is a boy aged 2 to 10 in good health and CMV-seronegative.

This sequence joins TRBV6-1 and TRBJ1-3; perhaps TRBD1 as D (5 bases). The germline V gene encodes CDR1 MNHNS and CDR2 SASEGT. This CDR3 is 15 amino acids long. The ends were cut back, 7 bases at V and 0 bases at J, with 13 bases in the middle. CDR3 sequence (DNA): TGTGCCAGCATCTTGGGGCCTCACTCTGGAAACACCATATATTTT. Translating it yields CASILGPHSGNTIYF.

The chain couples TRBV2 to TRBJ2-5, with 9 bases that match TRBD1. Germline loops: CDR1 SNHLY, CDR2 FYNNEI. V gave up 4 bases and J gave up 4 bases; unmatched junction bases: 1. This CDR3 region has 13 residues. CDR3 residues: CASSGTGVETQYF. Here the CDR3 DNA reads TGTGCCAGCAGTGGGACAGGGGTAGAGACCCAGTACTTC.

This clone has only one observation. The chain links TRBV5-4 to TRBJ2-5, with D tentatively TRBD1 (6 bases). Germline assignment: CDR1 SGHNT and CDR2 YYREEE (reference sequence). The germline V and J ends were trimmed by 1 base and 4 bases, with 8 bases remaining between them. The CDR3 sequence is 13 residues long. The CDR3 bases are TGTGCCAGCAGCTTGAGAGGGGGAGAGACCCAGTACTTC. Translation gives CASSLRGGETQYF. Looking up the rest from reference TRBV5-4 and TRBJ2-5 gives the full variable domain: ETGVTQSPTHLIKTRGQQVTLRCSSQSGHNTVSWYQQALGQGPQFIFQYYREEENGRGNFPPRFSGLQFPNYSSELNVNALELDDSALYLCASSLRGGETQYFGPGTRLLVL.

This chain links TRBV11-2 with TRBJ2-5; 7 nucleotides line up with TRBD1. Gene TRBJ2-7 matches the end of the DNA better, so the J call may be wrong. The germline gives CDR1 SGHAT, CDR2 FQNNGV. The CDR3 is 14 amino acids. CDR3 sequence (DNA): TGTGCCAGCAGCCCGCACCGGGACAGACACGAGCAGTACTTC. This encodes CASSPHRDRHEQYF.

The sample holds one count of this clone. The rearrangement uses TRBV10-2 and TRBJ1-5; tentatively, D is TRBD1 (5 bases). This CDR3 contains 17 residues. Trimming stripped 8 bases from V and 0 bases from J, with 20 bases between. In germline, CDR1 is WSHSY, CDR2 SAAADI. For the CDR3, the DNA is TGCGCCAGCGGATGGGGCCGCGCGACCGATAGCAATCAGCCCCAGCATTTT. Translation gives CASGWGRATDSNQPQHF.

This clone appeared once. The chain combines TRBV5-8 with TRBJ1-6; tentatively, D is TRBD1 (6 bases). Trimming removed 0 bases from V and 5 bases from J, with 15 bases in between. The CDR3 contains 17 residues. Germline values: CDR1 SGHTS, CDR2 YDEGEE. The CDR3 coding sequence is TGTGCCAGCAGCTTGGTTCCCCCCCAGGGGAATAATTCACCCCTCCACTTT. Amino acids: CASSLVPPQGNNSPLHF.

The chain joins TRBV7-6 to TRBJ2-7; D uncertain. The V gene's germline CDR1 is SGHVS and CDR2 FNYEAQ. V was cut by 4 bases and J by 2 bases, with 12 bases left in between. This CDR3 contains 14 residues. CDR3 bases: TGTGCCAGCAGCTCTAGGTCCGGCCCCTACGAGCAGTACGTC. Protein sequence: CASSSRSGPYEQYV.

The chain carries TRBV27 and TRBJ1-1; D remains ambiguous. Germline CDR1 is MNHEY and CDR2 is SMNVEV (reference sequence). The CDR3 consists of 14 residues. V dropped 3 bases and J dropped 0 bases, with 8 bases sitting between them. CDR3 nucleotide sequence: TGTGCCAGCAGTTTGGAGGGTATGAACACTGAAGCTTTCTTT. Its translation is CASSLEGMNTEAFF.

This clone has only a few counts. The chain carries TRBV10-2 and TRBJ1-5; 7 positions agree with TRBD1. The germline CDR1 and CDR2 sequences are WSHSY and SAAADI. This CDR3 is built from 17 residues. V was clipped by 1 base and J by 0 bases; unmatched bases: 6. DNA for the CDR3: TGCGCCAGCAGTGAGTTCCAGGGGGGTCATAGCAATCAGCCCCAGCATTTT. This encodes CASSEFQGGHSNQPQHF.

The sample holds one count of this clone. The chain recombines TRBV19 with TRBJ1-5; a weak D match, TRBD1 (5 bases). V dropped 7 bases and J dropped 9 bases, with 10 bases sitting between them. There are 11 residues in the CDR3. Germline CDR1 reads LNHDA; CDR2 reads SQIVND (reference sequence). The CDR3 DNA follows: TGTGCCAGTAATCTCGGGGGGCCCCAGCATTTT. Its protein product is CASNLGGPQHF.

This clone was found once. The V gene is TRBV28, the J gene TRBJ2-1, with D perhaps matching TRBD2 (5 bases). V lost 6 bases to trimming and J lost 3 bases, with 6 bases between them. The length of the CDR3 is 12 residues. Germline CDR1 and CDR2: MDHEN and SYDVKM. CDR3 region: CASRDFYNEQFF. In DNA, the CDR3 is TGTGCCAGCAGGGACTTCTACAATGAGCAGTTCTTC.

V gene TRBV10-3 combines with J gene TRBJ2-1; TRBD2 aligns across 8 bases. The J segment lost 10 bases and the V segment lost 3 bases, leaving 11 bases of the junction unmatched. CDR1 and CDR2 from the germline V gene are ENHRY and SYGVKD. This CDR3 region has 15 residues. The CDR3 region is CAISEGFSGNWEQFF. CDR3 nucleotides: TGTGCCATCAGTGAAGGCTTTAGCGGGAACTGGGAGCAGTTCTTC.

The chain couples TRBV27 to TRBJ1-5; D uncertain. CDR1 is MNHEY, CDR2 SMNVEV, per germline (reference sequence). The CDR3 loop spans 15 amino acids. V lost 4 bases and J 0 bases, leaving 10 bases between the germline ends. CDR3 sequence reads: CASSSSPYSNQPQHF. The CDR3 DNA reads as TGTGCCAGCAGTTCGAGTCCCTATAGCAATCAGCCCCAGCATTTT.